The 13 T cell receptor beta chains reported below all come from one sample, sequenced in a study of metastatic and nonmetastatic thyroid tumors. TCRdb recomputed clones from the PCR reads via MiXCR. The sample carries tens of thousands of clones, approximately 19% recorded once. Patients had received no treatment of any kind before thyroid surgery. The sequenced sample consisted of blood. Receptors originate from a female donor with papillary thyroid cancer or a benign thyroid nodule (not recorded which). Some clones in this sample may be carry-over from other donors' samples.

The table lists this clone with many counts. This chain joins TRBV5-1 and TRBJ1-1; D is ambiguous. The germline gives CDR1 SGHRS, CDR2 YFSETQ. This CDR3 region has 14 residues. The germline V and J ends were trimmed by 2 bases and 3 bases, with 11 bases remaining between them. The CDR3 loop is CASSFGWEDTEAFF. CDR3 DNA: TGCGCCAGCAGCTTTGGGTGGGAGGACACTGAAGCTTTCTTT.

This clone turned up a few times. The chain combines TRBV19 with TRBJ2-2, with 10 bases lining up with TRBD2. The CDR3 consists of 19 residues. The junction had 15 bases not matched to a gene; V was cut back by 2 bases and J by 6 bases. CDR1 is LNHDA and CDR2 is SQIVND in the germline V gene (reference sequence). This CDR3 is CASSISAAFEAGGPGELFF. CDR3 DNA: TGTGCCAGTAGTATATCGGCGGCCTTCGAAGCGGGAGGGCCCGGGGAGCTGTTTTTT.

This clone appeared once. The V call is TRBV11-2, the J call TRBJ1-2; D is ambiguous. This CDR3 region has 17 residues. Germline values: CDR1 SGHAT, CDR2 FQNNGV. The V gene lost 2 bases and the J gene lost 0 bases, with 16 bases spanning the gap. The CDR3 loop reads CASSLSLGGVANYGYTF. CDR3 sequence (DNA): TGTGCCAGCAGCTTATCACTGGGAGGCGTCGCTAACTATGGCTACACCTTC.

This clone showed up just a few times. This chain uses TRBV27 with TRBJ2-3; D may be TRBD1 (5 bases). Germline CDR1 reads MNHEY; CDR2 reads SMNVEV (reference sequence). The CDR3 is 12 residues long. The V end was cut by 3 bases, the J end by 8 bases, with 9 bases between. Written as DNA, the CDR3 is TGTGCCAGCAGTTTTCTCCAGGGTACGCAGTATTTT. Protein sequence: CASSFLQGTQYF.

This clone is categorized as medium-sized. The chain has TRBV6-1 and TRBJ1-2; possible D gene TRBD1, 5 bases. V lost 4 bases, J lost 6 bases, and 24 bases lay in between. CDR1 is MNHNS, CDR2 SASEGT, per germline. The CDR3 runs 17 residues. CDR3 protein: CASSARPLGWGFDGYTF. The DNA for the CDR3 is TGTGCCAGCAGTGCCAGACCCTTAGGCTGGGGGTTTGATGGCTACACCTTC.

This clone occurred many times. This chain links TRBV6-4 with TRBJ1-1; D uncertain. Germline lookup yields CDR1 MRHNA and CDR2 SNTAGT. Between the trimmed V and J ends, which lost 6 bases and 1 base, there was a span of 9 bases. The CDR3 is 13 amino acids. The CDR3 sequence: CASRVHTNTEAFF. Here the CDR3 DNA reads TGTGCCAGCAGAGTACATACGAACACTGAAGCTTTCTTT.

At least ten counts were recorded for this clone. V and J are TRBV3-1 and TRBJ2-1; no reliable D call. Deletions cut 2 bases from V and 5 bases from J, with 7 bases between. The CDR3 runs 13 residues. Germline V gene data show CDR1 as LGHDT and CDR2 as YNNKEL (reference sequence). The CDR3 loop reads CASSQSTHNEQFF. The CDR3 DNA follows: TGTGCCAGCAGCCAATCGACACACAATGAGCAGTTCTTC.

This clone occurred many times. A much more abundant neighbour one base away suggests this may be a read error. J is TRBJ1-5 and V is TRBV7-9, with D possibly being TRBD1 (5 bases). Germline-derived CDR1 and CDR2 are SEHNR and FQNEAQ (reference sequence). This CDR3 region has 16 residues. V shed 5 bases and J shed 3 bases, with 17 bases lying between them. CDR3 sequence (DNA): TGTGCCAGCAGCCCCGCGGGGGGGATCAACAATCAGCCCCAGCATTTT. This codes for CASSPAGGINNQPQHF.

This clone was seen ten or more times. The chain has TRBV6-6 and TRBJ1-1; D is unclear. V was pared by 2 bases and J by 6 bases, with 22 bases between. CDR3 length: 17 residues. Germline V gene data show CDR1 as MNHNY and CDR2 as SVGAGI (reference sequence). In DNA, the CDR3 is TGTGCCAGCAGTTACGGGCGAGCGACCGTCGGGCCCCCTGAAGCTTTCTTT. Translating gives CASSYGRATVGPPEAFF.

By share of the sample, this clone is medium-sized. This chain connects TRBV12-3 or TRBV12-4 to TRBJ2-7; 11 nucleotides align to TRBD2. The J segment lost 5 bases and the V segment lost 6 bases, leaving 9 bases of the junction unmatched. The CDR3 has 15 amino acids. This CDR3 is CASRIAGGPGNEQYF. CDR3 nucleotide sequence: TGTGCCAGCAGGATAGCGGGGGGGCCCGGGAACGAGCAGTACTTC.

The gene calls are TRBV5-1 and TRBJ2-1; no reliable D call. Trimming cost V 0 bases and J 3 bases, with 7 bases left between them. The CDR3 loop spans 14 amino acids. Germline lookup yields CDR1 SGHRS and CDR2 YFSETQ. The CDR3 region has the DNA TGCGCCAGCAGCTTGGAGTACAACTACAATGAGCAGTTCTTC. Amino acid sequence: CASSLEYNYNEQFF.

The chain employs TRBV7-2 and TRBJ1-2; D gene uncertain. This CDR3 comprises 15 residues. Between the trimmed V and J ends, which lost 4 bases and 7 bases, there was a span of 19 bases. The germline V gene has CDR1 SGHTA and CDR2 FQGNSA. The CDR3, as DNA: TGTGCCAGCAGCTCCGGGTCCGAATCTATAACTGGCTACACCTTC. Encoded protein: CASSSGSESITGYTF.

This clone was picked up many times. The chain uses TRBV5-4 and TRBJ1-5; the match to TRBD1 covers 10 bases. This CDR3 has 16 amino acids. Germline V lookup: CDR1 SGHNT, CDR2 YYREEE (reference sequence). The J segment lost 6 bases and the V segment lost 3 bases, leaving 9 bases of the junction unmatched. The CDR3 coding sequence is TGTGCCAGCAGCTCGGGGGGACAGGGGTCAGGTCAGCCCCAGCATTTT. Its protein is CASSSGGQGSGQPQHF.